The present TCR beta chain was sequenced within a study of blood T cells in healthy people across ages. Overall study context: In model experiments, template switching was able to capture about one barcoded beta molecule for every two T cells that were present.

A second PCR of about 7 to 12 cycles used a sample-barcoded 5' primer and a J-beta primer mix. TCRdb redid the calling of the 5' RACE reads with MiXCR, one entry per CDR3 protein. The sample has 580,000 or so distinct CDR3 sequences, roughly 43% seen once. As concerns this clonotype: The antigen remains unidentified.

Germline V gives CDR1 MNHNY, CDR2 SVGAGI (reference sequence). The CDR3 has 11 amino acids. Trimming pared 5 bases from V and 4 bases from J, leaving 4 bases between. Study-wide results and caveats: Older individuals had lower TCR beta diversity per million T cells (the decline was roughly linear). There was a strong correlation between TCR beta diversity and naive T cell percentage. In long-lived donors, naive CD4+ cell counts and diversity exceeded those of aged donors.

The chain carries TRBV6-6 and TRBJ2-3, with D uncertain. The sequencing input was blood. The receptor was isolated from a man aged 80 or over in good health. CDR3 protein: CASSPADTQYF. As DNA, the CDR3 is TGTGCCAGCAGTCCTGCAGATACGCAGTATTTT.